A selection of T cell receptor beta chains follows, all from one sample in a study of cytomegalovirus exposure and HLA in healthy donors. The method was immunoSEQ multiplex PCR; TCRdb's version includes in-frame clones alone and lacks a portion of them. The specimen's table records tens of thousands of clones. What was sequenced was PBMCs. The receptors come from a male donor in good health and CMV-seronegative. Both conserved end residues are trimmed from each CDR3.

>TRBV7-8|TRBJ1-1
ASSDNRDTEAF
>TRBV4-1|TRBJ1-1
ASSQDPAVTTEAF
>TRBV20-1|TRBJ1-1
SALSVTEAF
>TRBV30|TRBJ2-7
AWRGVYEQY
>TRBV6-4|TRBJ2-7
ASPRHLSPEQY
>TRBV18|TRBJ1-1
ASSPLGQGRTEAF
>TRBV5-1|TRBJ2-3
ASRIGLVSKSTDTQY
>TRBV6-5|TRBJ2-1
ASSYMSGTRSNEQF
>TRBV7-2|TRBJ2-1
ASSPLAGYNEQF
>TRBV19|TRBJ1-2
ASSTGQVYGYT
>TRBV28|TRBJ1-2
ASRGQGTPNYGYT
>TRBV10-3|TRBJ2-7
AISESEQAAGSQY
>TRBV7-9|TRBJ2-1
ASSSLTTSGRAAEQF
>TRBV28|TRBJ1-4
ASSPPGASGEKLF